This TCR beta chain was sequenced in a study of T cells after yellow fever vaccination. It was through 5'RACE template switching that TCR cDNA was made, with a universal primer site and UMIs added. TCRdb passed the 5' RACE reads through MiXCR, listing each CDR3 protein once. The data contain hundreds of thousands of distinct CDR3 sequences, around 4% of them singletons. This clonotype showed up many times. Its antigen is not known. General study results and limits: Re-detected after boosting: most primary clones, 96% of CD4 and 80% to 90% of CD8.

V was cut by 5 bases and J by 3 bases, with 26 bases left in between. The CDR3 has 18 residues. Per germline, CDR1 MGHDK and CDR2 SYGVNS. The sequencing here drew on PBMCs, taken on the day of the yellow fever booster vaccination. The TCR sequence derives from a man aged 18 to 29 who received the YFV17D yellow fever vaccine. The J gene is TRBJ2-7, the V gene TRBV25-1; TRBD2 might be the D (6 bases). CDR3 nucleotide sequence: TGTGCCAGCAGTCTACCCCCGGGGTTCGGGGGTAAAGGCTACGAGCAGTACGTC. Protein: CASSLPPGFGGKGYEQYV.